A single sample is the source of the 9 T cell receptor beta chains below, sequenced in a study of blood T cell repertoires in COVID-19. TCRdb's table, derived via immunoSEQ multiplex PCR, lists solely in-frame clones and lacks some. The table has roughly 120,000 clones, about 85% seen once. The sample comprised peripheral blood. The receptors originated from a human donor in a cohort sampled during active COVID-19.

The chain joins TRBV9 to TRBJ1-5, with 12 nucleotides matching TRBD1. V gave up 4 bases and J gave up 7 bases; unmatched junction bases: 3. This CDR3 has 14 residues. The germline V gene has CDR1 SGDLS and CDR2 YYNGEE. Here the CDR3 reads CASSPGTGGQPQHF. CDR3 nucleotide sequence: TGTGCCAGCAGCCCCGGGACAGGGGGCCAGCCCCAGCATTTT.

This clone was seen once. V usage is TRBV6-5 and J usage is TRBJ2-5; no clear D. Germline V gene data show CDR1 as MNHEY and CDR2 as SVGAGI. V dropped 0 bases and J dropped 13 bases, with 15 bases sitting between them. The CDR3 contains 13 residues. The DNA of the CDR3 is TGTGCCAGCAGTTACTCGAAAGTTTCAGTTTGGTACTTC. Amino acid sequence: CASSYSKVSVWYF.

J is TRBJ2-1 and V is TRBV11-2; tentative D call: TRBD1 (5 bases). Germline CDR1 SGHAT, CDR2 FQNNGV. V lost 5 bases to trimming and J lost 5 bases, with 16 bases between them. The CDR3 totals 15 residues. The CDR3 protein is CASSPQGNSNNEQFF. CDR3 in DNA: TGTGCCAGCAGCCCGCAGGGAAACTCGAACAATGAGCAGTTCTTC. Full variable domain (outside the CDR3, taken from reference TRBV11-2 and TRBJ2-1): EAGVAQSPRYKIIEKRQSVAFWCNPISGHATLYWYQQILGQGPKLLIQFQNNGVVDDSQLPKDRFSAERLKGVDSTLKIQPAKLEDSAVYLCASSPQGNSNNEQFFGPGTRLTVL.

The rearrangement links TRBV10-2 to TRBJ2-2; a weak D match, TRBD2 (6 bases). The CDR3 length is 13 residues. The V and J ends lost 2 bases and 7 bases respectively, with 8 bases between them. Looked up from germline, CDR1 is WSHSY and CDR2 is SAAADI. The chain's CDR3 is CASSERRGGELFF. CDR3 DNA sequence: TGCGCCAGCAGTGAGCGGCGGGGCGGGGAGCTGTTTTTT.

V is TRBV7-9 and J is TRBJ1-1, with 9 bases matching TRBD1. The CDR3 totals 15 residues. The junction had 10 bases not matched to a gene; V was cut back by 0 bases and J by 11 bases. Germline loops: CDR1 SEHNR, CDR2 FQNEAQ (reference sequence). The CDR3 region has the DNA TGTGCCAGCAGCTTAGCGAATACGGGACAGGGAGGCGCTTTCTTT. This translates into CASSLANTGQGGAFF.

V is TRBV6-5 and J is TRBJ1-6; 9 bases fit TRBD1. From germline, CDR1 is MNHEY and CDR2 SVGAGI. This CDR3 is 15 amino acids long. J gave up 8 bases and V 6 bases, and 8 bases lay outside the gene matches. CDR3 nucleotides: TGTGCCAGCAGACGGCCGGGACAGGGACATTCACCCCTCCACTTT. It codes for CASRRPGQGHSPLHF.

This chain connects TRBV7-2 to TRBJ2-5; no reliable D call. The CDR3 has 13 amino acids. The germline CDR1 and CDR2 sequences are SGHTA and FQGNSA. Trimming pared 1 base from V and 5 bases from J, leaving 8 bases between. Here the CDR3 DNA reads TGTGCCAGCAGCTTAGTTTTTATGGAGACCCAGTACTTC. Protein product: CASSLVFMETQYF.

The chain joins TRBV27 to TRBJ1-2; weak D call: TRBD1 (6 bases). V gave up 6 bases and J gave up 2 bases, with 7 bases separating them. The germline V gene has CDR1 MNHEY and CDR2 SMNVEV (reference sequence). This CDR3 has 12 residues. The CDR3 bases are TGTGCCAGCAGAACAGGGAACTATGGCTACACCTTC. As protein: CASRTGNYGYTF.

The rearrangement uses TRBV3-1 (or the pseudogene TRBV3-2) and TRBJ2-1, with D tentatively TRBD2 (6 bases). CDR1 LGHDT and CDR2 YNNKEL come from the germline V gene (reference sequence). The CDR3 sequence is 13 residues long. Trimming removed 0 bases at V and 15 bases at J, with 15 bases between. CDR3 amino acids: CASSQETLLATFF. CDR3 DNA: TGTGCCAGCAGCCAAGAGACACTCCTAGCGACGTTCTTC.